The 2 T cell receptor beta chains below were found in one sample sequenced in a study of early T cells in non-severe SARS-CoV-2 infection. TCRdb reprocessed the 5' RACE reads with MiXCR, giving one entry per CDR3 protein. This table holds around 80,000 distinct CDR3 sequences, less than 15% found once. Sequencing was performed on whole blood. All receptors derive from an adult who was a healthcare worker with PCR-confirmed SARS-CoV-2 infection or an uninfected control (not recorded which).

This clonotype showed up just a few times. The genes are TRBV7-9 and TRBJ2-7; no clear D. The CDR3 extends over 11 amino acids. V lost 5 bases and J lost 9, with 11 bases in between. Germline CDR1 is SEHNR and CDR2 is FQNEAQ (reference sequence). The DNA of the CDR3 is TGTGCCAGCAGCCTCTACTCGGGGCAGTACTTC. Translating gives CASSLYSGQYF.

This clonotype was seen more than once but under ten times. This chain joins TRBV12-3 or TRBV12-4 and TRBJ2-5, with TRBD2 identical over 7 bases. Losses at the gene ends were 7 bases for V and 5 bases for J; bases not matched to a gene: 16. This CDR3 is 16 amino acids long. The CDR3 loop is CASILSETSWVETQYF. In DNA, the CDR3 is TGTGCCAGCATCCTTTCAGAGACTAGCTGGGTGGAGACCCAGTACTTC.